One T cell receptor (beta chain) is described in this entry. This specimen comes from a study of Graves' ophthalmopathy and Graves' hyperthyroidism. The overall study: Calling hyperthyroidism stable required that no ophthalmopathy show up within 18 months of follow-up.

Patients in the hyperthyroidism group, adults aged 18 to 65, were newly diagnosed, under 2 months' duration. From germline, CDR1 is MNHEY and CDR2 SMNVEV (reference sequence). The V gene end was trimmed by 6 bases and the J gene end by 3 bases; junction bases not matched to a gene: 7. This CDR3 is built from 16 residues. Scientists amplified the TCR beta CDR3 regions from RNA transcripts. HTBI primers were used in a first-round RT-PCR, which preceded a second-round multiplex PCR. Via MiXCR, TCRdb re-called the multiplex PCR reads, giving one row per CDR3 protein. The sample has about 600,000 distinct CDR3 sequences; under 45% are singletons.

The TCR originated in an adult man with Graves' hyperthyroidism. The chain has TRBV27 and TRBJ2-5; TRBD2 agrees at 13 bases. Sequencing was carried out using peripheral blood or thyroid tissue (not recorded which). CDR3 loop: CASSWGLAGPEETQYF. Here the CDR3 DNA reads TGTGCCAGCAGCTGGGGACTAGCGGGGCCTGAAGAGACCCAGTACTTC.